The T cell receptor (beta chain) under discussion was sequenced for a study of blood T cell repertoires in COVID-19. Study as a whole: Collection of acute and convalescent COVID-19 samples took place in the United States, Italy and Spain. Sample material is recorded as cDNA or gDNA derived from T cells, B-cell-depleted T cells, or PBMCs.

Authors' data handling: Reference gene primer amplification in the assay estimated nucleated cell counts. Method: immunoSEQ multiplex PCR; TCRdb's copy keeps in-frame clones and lacks some. V and J calls plus clone size are reproduced from that table; the DNA served to infer D and trimming. This table has about 160,000 clones, approximately 86% appearing once. V lost 3 bases to trimming and J lost 8 bases, with 14 bases between them. This CDR3 is 15 amino acids long. In germline, CDR1 is WNHNN, CDR2 SYGVQD (reference sequence). Seattle participants joined during active infection and were tracked over time.

The clonotype comes from a woman aged 40 to 55 with COVID-19, enrolled during active disease. V is TRBV10-1 and J is TRBJ1-6, with a tentative D call TRBD1 (5 bases). The sample comprised peripheral blood. The CDR3 sequence: CASSEGGAGYSPLHF. DNA for the CDR3: TGCGCCAGCAGTGAAGGTGGGGCCGGGTATTCACCCCTCCACTTT.